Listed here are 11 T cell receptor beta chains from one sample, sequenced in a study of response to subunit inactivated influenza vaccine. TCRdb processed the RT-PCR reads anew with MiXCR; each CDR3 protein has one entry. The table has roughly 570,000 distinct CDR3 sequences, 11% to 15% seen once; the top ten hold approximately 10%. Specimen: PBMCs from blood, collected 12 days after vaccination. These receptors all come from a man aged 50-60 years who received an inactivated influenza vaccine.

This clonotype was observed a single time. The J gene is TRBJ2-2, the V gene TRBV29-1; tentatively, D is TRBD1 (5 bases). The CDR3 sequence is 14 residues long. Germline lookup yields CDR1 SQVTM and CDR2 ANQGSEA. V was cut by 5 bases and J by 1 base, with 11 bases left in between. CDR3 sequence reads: CSVSRQGNTGELFF. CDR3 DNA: TGCAGCGTTAGTCGGCAGGGGAACACCGGGGAGCTGTTTTTT.

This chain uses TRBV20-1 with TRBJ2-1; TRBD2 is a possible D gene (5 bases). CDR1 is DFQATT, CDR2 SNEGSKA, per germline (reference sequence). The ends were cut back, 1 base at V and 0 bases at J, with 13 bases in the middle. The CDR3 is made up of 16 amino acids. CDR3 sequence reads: CSARGRNPISYNEQFF. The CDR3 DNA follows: TGCAGTGCTAGAGGGAGGAACCCTATCTCCTACAATGAGCAGTTCTTC.

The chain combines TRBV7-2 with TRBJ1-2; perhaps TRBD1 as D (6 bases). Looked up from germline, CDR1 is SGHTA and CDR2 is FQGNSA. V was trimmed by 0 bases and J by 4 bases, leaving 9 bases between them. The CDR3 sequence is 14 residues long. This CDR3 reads CASSLAQGGYGYTF. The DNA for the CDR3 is TGTGCCAGCAGCTTAGCACAGGGTGGCTATGGCTACACCTTC.

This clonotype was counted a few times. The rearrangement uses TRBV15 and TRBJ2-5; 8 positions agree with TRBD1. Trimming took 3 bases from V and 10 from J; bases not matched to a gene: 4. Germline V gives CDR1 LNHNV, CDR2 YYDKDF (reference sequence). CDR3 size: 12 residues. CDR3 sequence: CATSRTGEDQYF. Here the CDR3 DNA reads TGTGCCACCAGCAGGACAGGGGAAGACCAGTACTTC.

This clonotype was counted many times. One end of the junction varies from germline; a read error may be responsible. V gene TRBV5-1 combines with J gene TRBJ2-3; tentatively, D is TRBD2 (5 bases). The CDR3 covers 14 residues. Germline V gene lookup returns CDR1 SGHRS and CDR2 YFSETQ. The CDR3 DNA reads TGTGCCAGCAGTTTAGGCGGGAGCACAGATACGCAGTATTTT. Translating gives CASSLGGSTDTQYF.

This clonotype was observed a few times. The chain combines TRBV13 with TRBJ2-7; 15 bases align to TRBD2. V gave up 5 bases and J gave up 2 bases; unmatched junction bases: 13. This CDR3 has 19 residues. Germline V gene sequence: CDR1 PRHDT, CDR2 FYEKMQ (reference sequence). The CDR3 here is CASSNTGTSGGFFPYEQYF. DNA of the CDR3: TGTGCCAGCAGCAACACCGGGACTAGCGGGGGGTTTTTTCCCTACGAGCAGTACTTC.

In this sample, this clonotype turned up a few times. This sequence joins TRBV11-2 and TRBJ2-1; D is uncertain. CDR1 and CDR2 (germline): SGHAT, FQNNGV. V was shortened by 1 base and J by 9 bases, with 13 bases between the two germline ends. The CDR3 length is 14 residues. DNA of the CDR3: TGTGCCAGCAGCTTAGGGCCGCTAGGGCCTGAGCAGTTCTTC. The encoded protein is CASSLGPLGPEQFF. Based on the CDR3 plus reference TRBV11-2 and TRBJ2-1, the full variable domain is EAGVAQSPRYKIIEKRQSVAFWCNPISGHATLYWYQQILGQGPKLLIQFQNNGVVDDSQLPKDRFSAERLKGVDSTLKIQPAKLEDSAVYLCASSLGPLGPEQFFGPGTRLTVL.

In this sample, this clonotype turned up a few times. This CDR3 is CASSHVPGQGITDTQYF. CDR3 nucleotides: TGCGCCAGCAGTCACGTCCCGGGACAGGGCATCACAGATACGCAGTATTTT. The V gene is TRBV23-1, the J gene TRBJ2-3; 9 bases are shared with TRBD1. TRBV23-1 is an ORF; its function is uncertain. The V and J ends lost 3 bases and 2 bases, in that order; junction bases with no gene match: 9. The length of the CDR3 is 17 residues.

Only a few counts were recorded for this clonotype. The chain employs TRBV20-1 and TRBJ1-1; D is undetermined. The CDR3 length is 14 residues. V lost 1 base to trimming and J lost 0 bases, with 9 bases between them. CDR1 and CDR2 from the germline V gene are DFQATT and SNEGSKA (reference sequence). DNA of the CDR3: TGCAGTGCTAGAGGGCCCAAACTGAACACTGAAGCTTTCTTT. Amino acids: CSARGPKLNTEAFF.

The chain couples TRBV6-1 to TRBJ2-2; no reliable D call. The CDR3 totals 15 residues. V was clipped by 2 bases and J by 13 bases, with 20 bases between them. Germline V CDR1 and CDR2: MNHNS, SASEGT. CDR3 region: CASSELGRALLGLFF. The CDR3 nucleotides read TGTGCCAGCAGTGAACTAGGTCGGGCCCTCCTTGGGCTGTTTTTT.

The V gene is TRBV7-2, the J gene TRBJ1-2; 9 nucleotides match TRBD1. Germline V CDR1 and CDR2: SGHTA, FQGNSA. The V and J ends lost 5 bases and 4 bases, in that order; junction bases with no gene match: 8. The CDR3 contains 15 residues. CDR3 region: CASSQTGGGSYGYTF. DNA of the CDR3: TGTGCCAGCAGCCAGACAGGGGGTGGGAGCTATGGCTACACCTTC.